This entry is about one T cell receptor beta chain. Its specificity is unknown. Every individual CD8+ T cell subset underwent sorting in triplicate at about 300,000 cells apiece. Within the CD8+ T cell compartment, naive cells were CD45RO-CCR7+CD27+CD95-. Libraries of TRB cDNA were made by 5' RACE and carried UMIs. TCRdb reprocessed the 5' RACE reads and stores each CDR3 protein as one record, lacking DNA. The sample data list 49,000 or so distinct CDR3 sequences. CDR3 length: 14 residues. This specimen comes from a study of CXCR3-negative and CXCR3-positive naive CD8 T cells. Study-level background: Total TRB output reached about 130 million reads, about 1.5 +/- 0.3 million per library.

General study findings and limits: Against CXCR3-negative naive cells, CXCR3-positive naive cells showed more hydrophobic TRB CDR3s. Naive cells that were CXCR3-negative or CXCR3-positive used TRBV-TRBJ genes alike, while memory cells diverged.

The clonotype comes from a human donor in good health. Some clones in this sample may be carry-over from other donors' samples. Sequencing input: naive CXCR3+ CD8+ T cells from blood. Documented subset: CD45RO-CCR7+CD27+CD95- naive CD8+ T cells expressing CXCR3 (TNR3+). The rearrangement uses TRBV12-3 or TRBV12-4 and TRBJ2-2; TCRdb outputs TRBD1, but without DNA this stays unchecked. The CDR3 region is CASTGQGLTGELFF.